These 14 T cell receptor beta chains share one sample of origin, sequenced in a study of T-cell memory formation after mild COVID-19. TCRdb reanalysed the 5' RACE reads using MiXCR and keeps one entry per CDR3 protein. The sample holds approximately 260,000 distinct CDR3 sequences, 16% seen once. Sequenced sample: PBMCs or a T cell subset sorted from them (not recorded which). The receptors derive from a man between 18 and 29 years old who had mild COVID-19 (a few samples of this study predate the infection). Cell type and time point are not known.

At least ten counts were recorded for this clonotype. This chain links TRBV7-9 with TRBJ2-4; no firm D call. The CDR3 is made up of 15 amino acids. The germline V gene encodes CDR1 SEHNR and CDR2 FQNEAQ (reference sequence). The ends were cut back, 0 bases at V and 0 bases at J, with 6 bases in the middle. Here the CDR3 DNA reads TGTGCCAGCAGCTTAGCTCTACTAGCCAAAAACATTCAGTACTTC. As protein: CASSLALLAKNIQYF.

The DNA of the CDR3 is TGTGCCAGCAGAGGATACGACAGGGGAAACACTGAAGCTTTCTTT. It is translated as CASRGYDRGNTEAFF. The V call is TRBV11-2, the J call TRBJ1-1, with TRBD1 matching 8 bases. V was pared by 6 bases and J by 2 bases, with 8 bases of the junction left unmatched. CDR1 and CDR2 from the germline V gene are SGHAT and FQNNGV. The CDR3 length is 15 residues.

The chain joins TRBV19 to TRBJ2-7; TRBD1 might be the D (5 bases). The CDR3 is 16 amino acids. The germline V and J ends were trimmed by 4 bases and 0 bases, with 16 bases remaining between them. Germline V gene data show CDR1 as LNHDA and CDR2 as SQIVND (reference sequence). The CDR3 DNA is TGTGCCAGTAGTAGATCATTAGACAGCATCTCCTACGAGCAGTACTTC. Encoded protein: CASSRSLDSISYEQYF. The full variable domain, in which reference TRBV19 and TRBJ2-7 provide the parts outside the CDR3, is DGGITQSPKYLFRKEGQNVTLSCEQNLNHDAMYWYRQDPGQGLRLIYYSQIVNDFQKGDIAEGYSVSREKKESFPLTVTSAQKNPTAFYLCASSRSLDSISYEQYFGPGTRLTVT.

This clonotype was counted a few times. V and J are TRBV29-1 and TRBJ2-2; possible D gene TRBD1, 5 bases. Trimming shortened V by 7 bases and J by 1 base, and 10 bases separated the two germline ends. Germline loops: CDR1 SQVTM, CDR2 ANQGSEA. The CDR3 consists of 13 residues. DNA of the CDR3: TGCAGCGCTCGGACACAGAACACCGGGGAGCTGTTTTTT. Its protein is CSARTQNTGELFF.

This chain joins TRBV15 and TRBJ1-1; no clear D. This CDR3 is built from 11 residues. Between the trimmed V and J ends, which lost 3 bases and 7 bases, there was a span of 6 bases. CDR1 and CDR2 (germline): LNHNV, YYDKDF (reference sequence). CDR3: CATSRGVEAFF. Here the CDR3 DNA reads TGTGCCACCAGCAGGGGAGTTGAAGCTTTCTTT.

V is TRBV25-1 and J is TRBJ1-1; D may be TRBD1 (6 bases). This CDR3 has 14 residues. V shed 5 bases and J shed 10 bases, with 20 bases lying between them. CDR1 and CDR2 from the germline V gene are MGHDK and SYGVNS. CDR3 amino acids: CASSQGYRDASAFF. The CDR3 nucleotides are TGTGCCAGCAGTCAGGGGTACAGGGACGCTTCAGCTTTCTTT.

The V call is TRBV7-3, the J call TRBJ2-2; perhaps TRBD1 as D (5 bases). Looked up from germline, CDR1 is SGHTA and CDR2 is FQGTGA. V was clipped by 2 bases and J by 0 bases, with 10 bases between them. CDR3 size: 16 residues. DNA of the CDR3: TGTGCCAGCAGCTTATCAGGGCGAGCGAACACCGGGGAGCTGTTTTTT. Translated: CASSLSGRANTGELFF.

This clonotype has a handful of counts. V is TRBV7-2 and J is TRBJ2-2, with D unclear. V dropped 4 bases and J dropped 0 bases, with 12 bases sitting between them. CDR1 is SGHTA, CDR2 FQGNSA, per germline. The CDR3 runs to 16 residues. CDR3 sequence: CASSSMGIANTGELFF. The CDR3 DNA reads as TGTGCCAGCAGCTCCATGGGGATCGCGAACACCGGGGAGCTGTTTTTT.

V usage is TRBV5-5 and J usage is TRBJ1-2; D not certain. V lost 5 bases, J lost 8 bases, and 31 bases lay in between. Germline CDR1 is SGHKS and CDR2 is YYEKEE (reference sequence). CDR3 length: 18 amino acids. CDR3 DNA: TGTGCCAGCAGTCCCGAAGGTGGGGAACCTATAGGGCTAGGAGGCTACACCTTC. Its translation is CASSPEGGEPIGLGGYTF.

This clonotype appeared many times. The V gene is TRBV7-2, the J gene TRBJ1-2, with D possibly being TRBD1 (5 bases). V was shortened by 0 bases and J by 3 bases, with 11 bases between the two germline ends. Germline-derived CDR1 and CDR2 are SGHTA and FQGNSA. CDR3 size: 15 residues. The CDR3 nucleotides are TGTGCCAGCAGCTTAGCACAGTTCAGGGACTATGGCTACACCTTC. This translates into CASSLAQFRDYGYTF.

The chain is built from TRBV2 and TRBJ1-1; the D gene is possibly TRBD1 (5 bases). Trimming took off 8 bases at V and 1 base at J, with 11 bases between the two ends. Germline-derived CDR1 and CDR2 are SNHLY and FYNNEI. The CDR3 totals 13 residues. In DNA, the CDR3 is TGTGCCAGCCGCACGGACACGAACACTGAAGCTTTCTTT. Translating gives CASRTDTNTEAFF. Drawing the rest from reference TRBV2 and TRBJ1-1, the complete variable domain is EPEVTQTPSHQVTQMGQEVILRCVPISNHLYFYWYRQILGQKVEFLVSFYNNEISEKSEIFDDQFSVERPDGSNFTLKIRSTKLEDSAMYFCASRTDTNTEAFFGQGTRLTVV.

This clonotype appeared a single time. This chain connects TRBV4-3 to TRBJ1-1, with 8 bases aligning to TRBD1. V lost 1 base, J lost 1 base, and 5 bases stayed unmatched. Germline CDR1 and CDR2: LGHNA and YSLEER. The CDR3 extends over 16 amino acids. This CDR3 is CASSQVHRGENTEAFF. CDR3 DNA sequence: TGCGCCAGCAGCCAAGTACACAGGGGGGAGAACACTGAAGCTTTCTTT.

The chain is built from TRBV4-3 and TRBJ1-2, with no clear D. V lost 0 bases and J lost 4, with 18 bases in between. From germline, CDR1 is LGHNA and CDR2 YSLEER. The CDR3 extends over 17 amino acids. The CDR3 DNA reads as TGCGCCAGCAGCCAAGATTTTCCAGACGACTTGCTCTATGGCTACACCTTC. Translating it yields CASSQDFPDDLLYGYTF.

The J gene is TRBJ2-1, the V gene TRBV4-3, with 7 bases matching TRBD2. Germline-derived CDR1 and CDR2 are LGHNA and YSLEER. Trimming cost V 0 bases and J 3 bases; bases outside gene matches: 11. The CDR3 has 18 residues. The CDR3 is CASSQDLKGGGDYNEQFF. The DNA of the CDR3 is TGCGCCAGCAGCCAAGATCTAAAGGGCGGGGGAGACTACAATGAGCAGTTCTTC.